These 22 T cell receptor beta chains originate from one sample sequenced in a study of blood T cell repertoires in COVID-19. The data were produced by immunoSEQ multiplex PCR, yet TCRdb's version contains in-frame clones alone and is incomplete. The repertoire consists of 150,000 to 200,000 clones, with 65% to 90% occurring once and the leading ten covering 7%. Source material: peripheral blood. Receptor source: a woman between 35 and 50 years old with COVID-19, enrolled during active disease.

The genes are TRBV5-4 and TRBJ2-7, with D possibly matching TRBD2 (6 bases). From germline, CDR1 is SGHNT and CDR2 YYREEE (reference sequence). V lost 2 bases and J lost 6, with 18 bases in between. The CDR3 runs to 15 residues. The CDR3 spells CASSFTGRPNREQYV. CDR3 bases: TGTGCCAGCAGCTTCACCGGGAGACCTAACCGCGAGCAGTACGTC.

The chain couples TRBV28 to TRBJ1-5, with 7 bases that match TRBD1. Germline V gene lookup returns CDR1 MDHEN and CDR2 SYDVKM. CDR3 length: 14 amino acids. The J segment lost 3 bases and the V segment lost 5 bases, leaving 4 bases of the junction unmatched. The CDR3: CASSPGQFNQPQHF. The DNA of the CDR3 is TGTGCCAGCAGTCCGGGACAGTTCAATCAGCCCCAGCATTTT. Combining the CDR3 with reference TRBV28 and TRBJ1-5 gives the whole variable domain DVKVTQSSRYLVKRTGEKVFLECVQDMDHENMFWYRQDPGLGLRLIYFSYDVKMKEKGDIPEGYSVSREKKERFSLILESASTNQTSMYLCASSPGQFNQPQHFGDGTRLSIL.

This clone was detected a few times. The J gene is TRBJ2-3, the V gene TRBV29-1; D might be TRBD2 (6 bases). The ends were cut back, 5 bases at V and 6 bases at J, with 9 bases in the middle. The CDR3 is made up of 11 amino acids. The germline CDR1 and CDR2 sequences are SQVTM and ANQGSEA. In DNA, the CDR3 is TGCAGCGTTATGGGGGGTGATACGCAGTATTTT. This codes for CSVMGGDTQYF.

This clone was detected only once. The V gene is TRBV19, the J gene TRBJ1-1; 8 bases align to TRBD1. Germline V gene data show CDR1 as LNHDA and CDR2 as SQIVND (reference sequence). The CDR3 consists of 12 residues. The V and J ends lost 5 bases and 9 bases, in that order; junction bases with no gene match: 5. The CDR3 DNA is TGTGCCAGTAGTTACGACAGGGGTAAAGCTTTCTTT. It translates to CASSYDRGKAFF.

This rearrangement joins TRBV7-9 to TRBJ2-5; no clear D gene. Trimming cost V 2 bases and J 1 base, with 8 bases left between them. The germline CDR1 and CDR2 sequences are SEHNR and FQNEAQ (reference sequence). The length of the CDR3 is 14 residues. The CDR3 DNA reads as TGTGCCAGCAGCTTAATGGCAGGCCAAGAGACCCAGTACTTC. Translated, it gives CASSLMAGQETQYF.

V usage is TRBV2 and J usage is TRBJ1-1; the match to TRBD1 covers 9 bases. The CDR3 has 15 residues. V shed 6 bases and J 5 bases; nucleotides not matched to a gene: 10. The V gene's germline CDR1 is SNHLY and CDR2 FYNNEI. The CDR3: CASRKLTGGKTEAFF. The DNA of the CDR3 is TGTGCCAGCAGAAAACTCACAGGGGGCAAAACTGAAGCTTTCTTT.

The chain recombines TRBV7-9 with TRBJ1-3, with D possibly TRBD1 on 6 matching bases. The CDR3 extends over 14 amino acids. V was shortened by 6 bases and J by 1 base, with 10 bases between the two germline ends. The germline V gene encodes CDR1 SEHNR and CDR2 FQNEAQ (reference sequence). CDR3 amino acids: CASSLTGSGNTIYF. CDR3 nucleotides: TGTGCCAGCAGTTTAACAGGGTCTGGAAACACCATATATTTT. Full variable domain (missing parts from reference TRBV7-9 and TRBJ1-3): DTGVSQNPRHKITKRGQNVTFRCDPISEHNRLYWYRQTLGQGPEFLTYFQNEAQLEKSRLLSDRFSAERPKGSFSTLEIQRTEQGDSAMYLCASSLTGSGNTIYFGEGSWLTVV.

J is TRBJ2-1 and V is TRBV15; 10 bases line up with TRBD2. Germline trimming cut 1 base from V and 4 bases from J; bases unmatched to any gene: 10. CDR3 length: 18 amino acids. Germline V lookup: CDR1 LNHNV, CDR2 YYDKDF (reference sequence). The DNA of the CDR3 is TGTGCCACCAGCAGAGCGCAGCGGGAGGGCCGCAGATACAATGAGCAGTTCTTC. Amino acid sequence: CATSRAQREGRRYNEQFF. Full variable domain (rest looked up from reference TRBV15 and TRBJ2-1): DAMVIQNPRYQVTQFGKPVTLSCSQTLNHNVMYWYQQKSSQAPKLLFHYYDKDFNNEADTPDNFQSRRPNTSFCFLDIRSPGLGDTAMYLCATSRAQREGRRYNEQFFGPGTRLTVL.

The CDR3 coding sequence is TGTGCCAGCAGTTTGTGGGAGGCTCGCTCCTACAATGAGCAGTTCTTC. As protein: CASSLWEARSYNEQFF. The chain links TRBV28 to TRBJ2-1; tentative D call: TRBD2 (6 bases). Per the germline V gene, CDR1 is MDHEN and CDR2 is SYDVKM. CDR3 length: 16 amino acids. Trimming shortened V by 3 bases and J by 0 bases, and 12 bases separated the two germline ends.

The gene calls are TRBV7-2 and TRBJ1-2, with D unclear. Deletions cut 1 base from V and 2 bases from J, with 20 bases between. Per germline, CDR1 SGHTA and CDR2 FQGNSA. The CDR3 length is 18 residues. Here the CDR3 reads CASSLVVWRARANYGYTF. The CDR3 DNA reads TGTGCCAGCAGCTTAGTTGTTTGGCGGGCGAGGGCCAACTATGGCTACACCTTC. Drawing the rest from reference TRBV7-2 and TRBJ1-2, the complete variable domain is GAGVSQSPSNKVTEKGKDVELRCDPISGHTALYWYRQSLGQGLEFLIYFQGNSAPDKSGLPSDRFSAERTGGSVSTLTIQRTQQEDSAVYLCASSLVVWRARANYGYTFGSGTRLTVV.

For the CDR3, the DNA is TGTGCCACCAGTGATTTACTAGACCGGGAAAATGAGCAGTTCTTC. It translates to CATSDLLDRENEQFF. V usage is TRBV24-1 and J usage is TRBJ2-1; TRBD2 is a possible D gene (5 bases). V lost 1 base and J lost 7, with 13 bases in between. The V gene's germline CDR1 is KGHDR and CDR2 SFDVKD. This CDR3 region has 15 residues.

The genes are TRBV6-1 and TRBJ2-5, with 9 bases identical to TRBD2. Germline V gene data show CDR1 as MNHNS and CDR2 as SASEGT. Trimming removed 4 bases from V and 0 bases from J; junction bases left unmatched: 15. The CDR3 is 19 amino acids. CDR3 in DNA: TGTGCCAGCAGTGCCCAGAGAGCGGGAGGCAATACCTACCAAGAGACCCAGTACTTC. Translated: CASSAQRAGGNTYQETQYF.

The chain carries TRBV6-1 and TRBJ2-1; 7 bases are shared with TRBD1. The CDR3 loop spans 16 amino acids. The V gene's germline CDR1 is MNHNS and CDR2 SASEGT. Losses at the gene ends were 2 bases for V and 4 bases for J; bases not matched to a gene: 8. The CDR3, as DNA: TGTGCCAGCAGTGAAAACATAAGGGGGCCATACAATGAGCAGTTCTTC. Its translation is CASSENIRGPYNEQFF.

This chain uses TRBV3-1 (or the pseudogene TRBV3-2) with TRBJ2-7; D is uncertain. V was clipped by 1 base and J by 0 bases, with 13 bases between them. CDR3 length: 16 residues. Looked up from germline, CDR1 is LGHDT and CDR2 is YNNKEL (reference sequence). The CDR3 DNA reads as TGTGCCAGCAGCCAAGGGCGGTCATTAAGCTCCTACGAGCAGTACTTC. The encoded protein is CASSQGRSLSSYEQYF.

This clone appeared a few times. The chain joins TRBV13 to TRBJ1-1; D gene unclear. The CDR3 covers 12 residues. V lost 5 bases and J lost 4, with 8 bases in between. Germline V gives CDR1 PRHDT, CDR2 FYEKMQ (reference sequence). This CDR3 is CASSPPGTEAFF. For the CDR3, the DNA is TGTGCCAGCAGCCCCCCCGGCACTGAAGCTTTCTTT.

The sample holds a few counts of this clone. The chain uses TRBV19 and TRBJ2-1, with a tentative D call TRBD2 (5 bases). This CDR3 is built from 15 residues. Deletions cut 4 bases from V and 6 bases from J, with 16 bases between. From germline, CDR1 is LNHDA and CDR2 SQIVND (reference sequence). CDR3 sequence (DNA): TGTGCCAGTAGTAAAGGGATTTCAGCGGCCAATGAGCAGTTCTTC. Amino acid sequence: CASSKGISAANEQFF.

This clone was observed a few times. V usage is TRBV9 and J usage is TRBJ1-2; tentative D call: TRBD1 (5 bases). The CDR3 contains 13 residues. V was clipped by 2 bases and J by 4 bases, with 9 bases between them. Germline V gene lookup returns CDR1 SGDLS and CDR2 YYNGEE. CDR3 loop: CASSVSQGYGYTF. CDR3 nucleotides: TGTGCCAGCAGCGTGTCCCAGGGCTATGGCTACACCTTC.

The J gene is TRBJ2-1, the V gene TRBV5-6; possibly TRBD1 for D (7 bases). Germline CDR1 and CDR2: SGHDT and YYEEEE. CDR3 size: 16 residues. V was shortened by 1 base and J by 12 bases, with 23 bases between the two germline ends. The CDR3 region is CASSLWGRGAAAGQFF. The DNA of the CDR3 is TGTGCCAGCAGCTTGTGGGGCAGGGGGGCCGCGGCGGGGCAGTTCTTC.

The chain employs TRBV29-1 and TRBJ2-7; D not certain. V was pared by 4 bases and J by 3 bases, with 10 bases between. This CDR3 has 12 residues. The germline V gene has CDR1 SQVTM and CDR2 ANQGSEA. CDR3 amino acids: CSVGASFYEQYF. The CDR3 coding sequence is TGCAGCGTTGGGGCCAGCTTCTACGAGCAGTACTTC.

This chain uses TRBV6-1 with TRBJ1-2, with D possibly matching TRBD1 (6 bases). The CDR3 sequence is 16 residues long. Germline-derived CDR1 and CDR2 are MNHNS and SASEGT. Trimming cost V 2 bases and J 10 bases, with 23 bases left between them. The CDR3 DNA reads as TGTGCCAGCAGTGAATTTCCCACGGACAGTTTCTTAGACTACACCTTC. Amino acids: CASSEFPTDSFLDYTF.

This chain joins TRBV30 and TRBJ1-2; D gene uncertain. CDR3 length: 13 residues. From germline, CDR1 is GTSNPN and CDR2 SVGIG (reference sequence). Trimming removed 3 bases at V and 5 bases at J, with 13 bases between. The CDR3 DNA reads TGTGCCTGGAGGAAACCTCTACAGTATGGCTACACCTTC. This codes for CAWRKPLQYGYTF.

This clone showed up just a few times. The CDR3 DNA reads TGTGCCACTTCGACAGGCCTTAATGAAAAACTGTTTTTT. Translating gives CATSTGLNEKLFF. J is TRBJ1-4 and V is TRBV10-3; maybe TRBD1 (6 bases). The germline V and J ends were trimmed by 10 bases and 4 bases, with 13 bases remaining between them. This CDR3 region has 13 residues. Germline lookup yields CDR1 ENHRY and CDR2 SYGVKD.